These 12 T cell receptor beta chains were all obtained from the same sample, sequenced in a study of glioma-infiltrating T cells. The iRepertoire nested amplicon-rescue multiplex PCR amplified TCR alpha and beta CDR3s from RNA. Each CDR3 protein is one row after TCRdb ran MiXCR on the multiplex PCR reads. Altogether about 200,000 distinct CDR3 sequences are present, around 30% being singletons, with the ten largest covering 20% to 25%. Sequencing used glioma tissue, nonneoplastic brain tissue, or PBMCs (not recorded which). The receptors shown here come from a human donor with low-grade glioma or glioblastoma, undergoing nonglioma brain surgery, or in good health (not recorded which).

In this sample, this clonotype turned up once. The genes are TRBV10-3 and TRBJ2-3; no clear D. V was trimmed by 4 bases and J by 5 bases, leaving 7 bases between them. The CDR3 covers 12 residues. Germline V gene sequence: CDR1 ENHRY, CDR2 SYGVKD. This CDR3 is CAISVLKDTQYF. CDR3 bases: TGTGCCATCAGTGTGTTGAAAGATACGCAGTATTTT.

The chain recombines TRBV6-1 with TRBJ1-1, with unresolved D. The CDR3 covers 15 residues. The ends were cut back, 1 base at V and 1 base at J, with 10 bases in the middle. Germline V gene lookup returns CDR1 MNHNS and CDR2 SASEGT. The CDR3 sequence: CASSEDLCSNTEAFF. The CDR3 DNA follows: TGTGCCAGCAGTGAAGATTTGTGCTCGAACACTGAAGCTTTCTTT.

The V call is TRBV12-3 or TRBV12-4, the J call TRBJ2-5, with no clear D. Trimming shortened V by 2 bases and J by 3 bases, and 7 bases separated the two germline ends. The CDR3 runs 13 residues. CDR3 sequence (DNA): TGTGCCAGCAGTTTATCCAGGAAAGAGACCCAGTACTTC. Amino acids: CASSLSRKETQYF.

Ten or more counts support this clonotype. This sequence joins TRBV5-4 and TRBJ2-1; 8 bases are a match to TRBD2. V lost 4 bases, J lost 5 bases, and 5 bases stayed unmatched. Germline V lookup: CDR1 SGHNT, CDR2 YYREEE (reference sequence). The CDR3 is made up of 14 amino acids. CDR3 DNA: TGTGCCAGCAGCCCTACACTAGCGGACAATGAGCAGTTCTTC. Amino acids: CASSPTLADNEQFF.

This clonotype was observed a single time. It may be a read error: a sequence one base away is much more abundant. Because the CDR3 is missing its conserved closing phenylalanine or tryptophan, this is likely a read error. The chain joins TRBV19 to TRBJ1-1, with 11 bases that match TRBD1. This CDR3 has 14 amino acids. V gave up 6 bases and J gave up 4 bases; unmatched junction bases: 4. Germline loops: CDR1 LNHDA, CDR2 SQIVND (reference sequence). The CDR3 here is CASSWGTGGTEAFS. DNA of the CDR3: TGTGCCAGTAGCTGGGGGACAGGGGGCACTGAAGCTTTCTCT.

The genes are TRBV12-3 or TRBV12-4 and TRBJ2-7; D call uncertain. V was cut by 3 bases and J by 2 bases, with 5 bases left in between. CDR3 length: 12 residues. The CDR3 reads CASSFSTYEQYF. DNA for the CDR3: TGTGCCAGCAGTTTTTCCACCTACGAGCAGTACTTC.

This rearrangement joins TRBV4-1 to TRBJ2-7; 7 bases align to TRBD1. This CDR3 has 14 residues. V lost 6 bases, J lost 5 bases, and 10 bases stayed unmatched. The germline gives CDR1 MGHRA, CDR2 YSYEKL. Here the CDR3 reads CASRGSGTADEQYF. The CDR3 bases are TGCGCCAGCAGGGGATCCGGGACAGCCGACGAGCAGTACTTC.

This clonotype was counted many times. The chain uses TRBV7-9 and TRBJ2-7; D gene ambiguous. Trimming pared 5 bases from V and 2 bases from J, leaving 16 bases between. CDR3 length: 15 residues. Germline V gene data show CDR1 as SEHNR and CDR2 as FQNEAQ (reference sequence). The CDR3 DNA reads TGTGCCAGCAGCCCTACTCCGGGTTATACCTACGAGCAGTACTTC. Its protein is CASSPTPGYTYEQYF.

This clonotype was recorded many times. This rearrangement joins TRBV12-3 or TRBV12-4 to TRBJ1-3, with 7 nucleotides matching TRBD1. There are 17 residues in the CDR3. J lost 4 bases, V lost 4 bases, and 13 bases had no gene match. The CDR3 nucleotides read TGTGCCAGCAGTTCGCCCTCGGGACAGTTTGGCGGAAACACCATATATTTT. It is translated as CASSSPSGQFGGNTIYF.

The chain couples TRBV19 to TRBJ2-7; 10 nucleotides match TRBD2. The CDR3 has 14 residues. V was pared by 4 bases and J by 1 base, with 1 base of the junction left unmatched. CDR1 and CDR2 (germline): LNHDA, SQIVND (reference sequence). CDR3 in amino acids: CASSTAGGSYEQYF. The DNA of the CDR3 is TGTGCCAGTAGTACAGCGGGAGGGTCCTACGAGCAGTACTTC. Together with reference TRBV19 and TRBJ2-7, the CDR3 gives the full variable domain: DGGITQSPKYLFRKEGQNVTLSCEQNLNHDAMYWYRQDPGQGLRLIYYSQIVNDFQKGDIAEGYSVSREKKESFPLTVTSAQKNPTAFYLCASSTAGGSYEQYFGPGTRLTVT.

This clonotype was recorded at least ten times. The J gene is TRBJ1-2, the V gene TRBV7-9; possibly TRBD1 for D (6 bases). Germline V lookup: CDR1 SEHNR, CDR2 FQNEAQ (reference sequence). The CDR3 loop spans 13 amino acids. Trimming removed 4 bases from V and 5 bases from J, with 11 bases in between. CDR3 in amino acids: CASSSGVEYGYTF. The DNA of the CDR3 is TGTGCCAGCAGCTCAGGGGTTGAGTATGGCTACACCTTC. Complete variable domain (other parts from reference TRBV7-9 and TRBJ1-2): DTGVSQNPRHKITKRGQNVTFRCDPISEHNRLYWYRQTLGQGPEFLTYFQNEAQLEKSRLLSDRFSAERPKGSFSTLEIQRTEQGDSAMYLCASSSGVEYGYTFGSGTRLTVV.

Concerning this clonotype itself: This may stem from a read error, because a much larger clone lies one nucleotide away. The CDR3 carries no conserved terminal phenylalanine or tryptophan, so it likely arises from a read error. CDR3 coding DNA: TGTGCCAGCAGCTTGTCCCGCGGCTCCTATAATTCACCCCTCCACCTT. It translates to CASSLSRGSYNSPLHL. The V gene is TRBV5-4, the J gene TRBJ1-6; D gene uncertain. Germline CDR1 and CDR2: SGHNT and YYREEE (reference sequence). The CDR3 is 16 residues long. With 1 base removed from V and 0 bases from J, the gap between germline ends came to 8 bases.